The T cell receptor (beta chain) described here comes from a study of regulatory T cells in long-lasting Graves disease. Study-level findings and limits: Owing to a sample size that was small, accuracy may have been reduced. Peripheral blood was the sole material, not thyroid tissue. Segments TRBV28, TRBJ1-2 and TRBJ2-5 showed preferential usage in persistent disease. Sharing of public clonotypes was greater in persistent patients (about 2,500) than in new patients (about 970).

Investigators prepared the TCR beta libraries by applying iRepertoire HTBI primers and Arm-PCR of CDR3 regions. TCRdb re-derived calls from the multiplex PCR reads in MiXCR, one entry per CDR3 protein. The sample lists over 300,000 distinct CDR3 sequences; about 16% were seen once. This clonotype was counted at least ten times. The antigen remains unidentified. The time point: newly diagnosed GD, antithyroid drugs for less than 3 months. Preparation of the TCR library used RNA extracted from PBMCs. The CDR3 is 15 amino acids. Unmatched junction bases numbered 15, after V lost 6 bases and J lost 7 bases. Germline values: CDR1 SGHRS, CDR2 YFSETQ.

This sample comprised peripheral blood mononuclear cells (PBMCs), obtained at new diagnosis, from a patient treated with antithyroid drugs. This clonotype was obtained from a female donor with Graves disease. The chain combines TRBV5-1 with TRBJ2-7; 8 nucleotides line up with TRBD1. Here the CDR3 reads CASKRRPTGVEEQYF. As DNA, the CDR3 is TGCGCCAGCAAACGACGCCCGACAGGGGTTGAAGAGCAGTACTTC.